One and the same sample provided the 26 T cell receptor beta chains below, sequenced in a study of identical twins. TCRdb re-called the 5' RACE reads with MiXCR, one entry per CDR3 protein. The sample comprises around 280,000 distinct CDR3 sequences, about 8.3% of which are singletons, and more than 2% rests with the top ten. The sample was also linked to a second study, of yellow fever vaccine responses in identical twins.

Sequenced sample: memory (CD45RO+) T cells sorted from blood. The receptor source for this set is a woman under 30 in good health.

This clonotype has just a few counts. The genes are TRBV5-1 and TRBJ1-5; the match to TRBD1 covers 7 bases. J gave up 5 bases and V 4 bases, and 3 bases lay outside the gene matches. CDR3 length equals 13 residues. The germline gives CDR1 SGHRS, CDR2 YFSETQ. The CDR3 protein is CASSADRHQPQHF. CDR3 DNA: TGCGCCAGCAGCGCGGACAGGCATCAGCCCCAGCATTTT.

In its sample, this clonotype was seen many times. The chain has TRBV29-1 and TRBJ2-1, with D hard to call. In germline, CDR1 is SQVTM, CDR2 ANQGSEA. The CDR3 is made up of 14 amino acids. V was trimmed by 3 bases and J by 4 bases, leaving 13 bases between them. CDR3 DNA sequence: TGCAGCGTTGAGGTGGGCCTACCGTACAATGAGCAGTTCTTC. It yields the protein CSVEVGLPYNEQFF.

In regard to this clonotype: One end of the junction varies from germline; a read error may be responsible. V is TRBV20-1 and J is TRBJ2-5; D assignment may be TRBD1 or TRBD2 (7 bases each). The CDR3 runs to 15 residues. Germline-derived CDR1 and CDR2 are DFQATT and SNEGSKA (reference sequence). CDR3 in amino acids: CSAGEGGGRAETQYF. As DNA, the CDR3 is TGCAGTGCTGGAGAAGGGGGCGGGAGAGCGGAGACCCAGTACTTC.

The V and J genes are TRBV7-2 and TRBJ1-5; D is perhaps TRBD1 (5 bases). The ends were cut back, 2 bases at V and 3 bases at J, with 11 bases in the middle. CDR3 size: 15 residues. Germline values: CDR1 SGHTA, CDR2 FQGNSA. Written as DNA, the CDR3 is TGTGCCAGCAGCTTATTGGGGCAGATCAATCAGCCCCAGCATTTT. Translation: CASSLLGQINQPQHF.

This chain links TRBV20-1 with TRBJ2-7; TRBD1 matches at 8 bases. V was pared by 6 bases and J by 4 bases, with 11 bases of the junction left unmatched. Looked up from germline, CDR1 is DFQATT and CDR2 is SNEGSKA (reference sequence). The CDR3 has 14 residues. The CDR3, as DNA: TGCAGTGCCAACGCCCCAACAGGGGGGTACGAGCAGTACTTC. Translated, it gives CSANAPTGGYEQYF.

For the CDR3, the DNA is TGTGCCAGCAGTAGACAGGGGTTCGGCGGGGAGCTGTTTTTT. Translation: CASSRQGFGGELFF. The V and J genes are TRBV12-3 or TRBV12-4 and TRBJ2-2, with 8 nucleotides matching TRBD1. Trimming at V came to 5 bases and at J to 7 bases, leaving 6 bases not matched to a gene. The CDR3 sequence is 14 residues long.

This clonotype was seen repeatedly, ten times or more. The chain joins TRBV29-1 to TRBJ1-2; tentatively, D is TRBD1 (5 bases). Trimming cost V 7 bases and J 5 bases, with 20 bases left between them. Germline CDR1 and CDR2: SQVTM and ANQGSEA. The CDR3 sequence is 14 residues long. This CDR3 reads CSALGRGRDYGYTF. In DNA, the CDR3 is TGCAGCGCCTTGGGGAGGGGTAGGGATTATGGCTACACCTTC. Full variable domain (outside the CDR3, taken from reference TRBV29-1 and TRBJ1-2): SAVISQKPSRDICQRGTSLTIQCQVDSQVTMMFWYRQQPGQSLTLIATANQGSEATYESGFVIDKFPISRPNLTFSTLTVSNMSPEDSSIYLCSALGRGRDYGYTFGSGTRLTVV.

V usage is TRBV25-1 and J usage is TRBJ1-6; D unresolved. Germline assignment: CDR1 MGHDK and CDR2 SYGVNS. Trimming took off 7 bases at V and 7 bases at J, with 8 bases between the two ends. The length of the CDR3 is 12 residues. This CDR3 reads CASNDGNSPLHF. CDR3 nucleotide sequence: TGTGCCAGCAACGATGGGAATTCACCCCTCCACTTT.

The DNA for the CDR3 is TGCGCCAGCAGCCAAGAGGCGATGACAGGGGAAGCAACTAATGAAAAACTGTTTTTT. Residues: CASSQEAMTGEATNEKLFF. V is TRBV4-1 and J is TRBJ1-4; 8 bases match TRBD1. The junction had 9 bases not matched to a gene; V was cut back by 0 bases and J by 0 bases. The length of the CDR3 is 19 residues. Germline V gives CDR1 MGHRA, CDR2 YSYEKL.

Only one count was recorded for this clonotype. This chain joins TRBV19 and TRBJ2-1, with 13 bases that match TRBD2. CDR3 length equals 17 residues. V dropped 5 bases and J dropped 2; count of bases not matched to a gene: 6. Germline V CDR1 and CDR2: LNHDA, SQIVND (reference sequence). The CDR3 DNA reads as TGTGCCAGTAGTCCTCTGACTAGCGGGAGGACCTACAATGAGCAGTTCTTC. It specifies CASSPLTSGRTYNEQFF.

This clonotype showed up just a few times. This chain connects TRBV3-1 to TRBJ2-7; 8 bases fit TRBD1. The trim removed 4 bases at V and 2 bases at J, leaving 7 bases unmatched. Germline CDR1 is LGHDT and CDR2 is YNNKEL (reference sequence). The length of the CDR3 is 15 residues. CDR3 region: CASSRPGQAAYEQYF. In nucleotides, the CDR3 is TGTGCCAGCAGCCGACCGGGACAGGCAGCCTACGAGCAGTACTTC.

In its sample, this clonotype was seen many times. The rearrangement uses TRBV5-1 and TRBJ2-1; 7 nucleotides agree with TRBD2. The J segment lost 6 bases and the V segment lost 0 bases, leaving 6 bases of the junction unmatched. CDR3 length: 15 residues. CDR1 SGHRS and CDR2 YFSETQ come from the germline V gene. The CDR3 loop reads CASSLGTLAGNEQFF. Here the CDR3 DNA reads TGCGCCAGCAGCTTGGGGACCTTAGCGGGCAATGAGCAGTTCTTC.

This clonotype was picked up a small number of times. The chain uses TRBV7-9 and TRBJ2-5; TRBD2 might be the D (6 bases). Trimming removed 5 bases from V and 0 bases from J, with 10 bases in between. Germline values: CDR1 SEHNR, CDR2 FQNEAQ (reference sequence). The CDR3 length is 14 residues. This CDR3 reads CASSQRLDQETQYF. As DNA, the CDR3 is TGTGCCAGCAGCCAAAGACTAGACCAAGAGACCCAGTACTTC.

This chain links TRBV6-5 with TRBJ2-7; 11 nucleotides align to TRBD1. J lost 3 bases, V lost 0 bases, and 10 bases had no gene match. This CDR3 spans 18 amino acids. From germline, CDR1 is MNHEY and CDR2 SVGAGI. This CDR3 reads CASSYSITGTGGDYEQYF. Here the CDR3 DNA reads TGTGCCAGCAGTTACTCGATCACCGGGACAGGGGGAGACTACGAGCAGTACTTC.

The rearrangement uses TRBV20-1 and TRBJ2-5, with D possibly being TRBD2 (5 bases). Trimming stripped 6 bases from V and 1 base from J, with 12 bases between. Germline values: CDR1 DFQATT, CDR2 SNEGSKA (reference sequence). The CDR3 spans 13 residues. The CDR3 region is CSAKTTIQETQYF. The DNA of the CDR3 is TGCAGTGCAAAGACGACTATCCAAGAGACCCAGTACTTC.

The chain employs TRBV5-1 and TRBJ1-3; tentative D call: TRBD1 (5 bases). Germline lookup yields CDR1 SGHRS and CDR2 YFSETQ. Trimming pared 0 bases from V and 0 bases from J, leaving 10 bases between. The CDR3 length is 16 residues. The CDR3 here is CASSLEAGLSGNTIYF. Here the CDR3 DNA reads TGCGCCAGCAGCTTGGAGGCAGGGCTCTCTGGAAACACCATATATTTT.

The J gene is TRBJ1-1, the V gene TRBV15; TRBD1 might be the D (6 bases). CDR3 length: 14 amino acids. The V and J ends lost 5 bases and 5 bases respectively, with 15 bases between them. CDR1 LNHNV and CDR2 YYDKDF come from the germline V gene (reference sequence). The DNA of the CDR3 is TGTGCCACCAGCCCAGGGGCTCCGGAGACTGAAGCTTTCTTT. Amino acid sequence: CATSPGAPETEAFF.

The J gene is TRBJ2-3, the V gene TRBV20-1, with D perhaps TRBD2 (6 bases). The germline CDR1 and CDR2 sequences are DFQATT and SNEGSKA (reference sequence). The length of the CDR3 is 15 residues. V lost 2 bases to trimming and J lost 2 bases, with 14 bases between them. This chain's CDR3 is CSARSLAGLTDTQYF. DNA for the CDR3: TGCAGTGCTAGATCGCTGGCGGGACTCACAGATACGCAGTATTTT.

This rearrangement joins TRBV6-2 or TRBV6-3 to TRBJ2-7, with a possible D match to TRBD2 (7 bases). This CDR3 is 14 amino acids long. Germline CDR1 and CDR2: MNHEY and SVGEGT. V was shortened by 6 bases and J by 5 bases, with 17 bases between the two germline ends. In DNA form, the CDR3 reads TGTGCCAGCAGCACCGGGGGGCGCATTCACGAGCAGTACGTC. Residues: CASSTGGRIHEQYV.

This clonotype was counted ten times or more. CDR3 DNA: TGCAGCGTTCGGTGGGGTGAGCAGTTCTTC. Residues: CSVRWGEQFF. The chain links TRBV29-1 to TRBJ2-1, with D uncertain. This CDR3 comprises 10 residues. With 5 bases removed from V and 9 bases from J, the gap between germline ends came to 8 bases. Germline CDR1 reads SQVTM; CDR2 reads ANQGSEA.

The V and J genes are TRBV28 and TRBJ2-6; maybe TRBD2 (5 bases). The CDR3 sequence is 15 residues long. CDR1 is MDHEN, CDR2 SYDVKM, per germline. The V and J ends lost 5 bases and 2 bases respectively, with 10 bases between them. In DNA, the CDR3 is TGTGCCAGCAGTAGACCTAGCACTGGGGCCAACGTCCTGACTTTC. Amino acid sequence: CASSRPSTGANVLTF.

In this sample, this clonotype turned up a few times. This chain connects TRBV25-1 to TRBJ2-5; unclear D gene. The CDR3 is 14 amino acids. Germline CDR1 reads MGHDK; CDR2 reads SYGVNS. The V end was cut by 3 bases, the J end by 6 bases, with 14 bases between. The chain's CDR3 is CASSDLASYKTQYF. The CDR3 DNA is TGTGCCAGCAGTGATCTCGCGTCGTATAAGACCCAGTACTTC. The full variable domain, completed using reference TRBV25-1 and TRBJ2-5, is EADIYQTPRYLVIGTGKKITLECSQTMGHDKMYWYQQDPGMELHLIHYSYGVNSTEKGDLSSESTVSRIRTEHFPLTLESARPSHTSQYLCASSDLASYKTQYFGPGTRLLVL.

Worth noting for this clonotype: With a far larger clone one base away, a read error is the likely cause. CDR3 loop: CASSLGGAGANVPTF. In DNA form, the CDR3 reads TGCGCCAGCAGCTTGGGGGGAGCTGGGGCCAACGTCCCGACTTTC. This chain links TRBV5-1 with TRBJ2-6; D tentatively reads TRBD1 or TRBD2 (5 bases each). The CDR3 consists of 15 residues. Germline CDR1 SGHRS, CDR2 YFSETQ.

This chain connects TRBV24-1 to TRBJ2-1, with D possibly TRBD2 on 6 matching bases. The CDR3 covers 17 residues. Per the germline V gene, CDR1 is KGHDR and CDR2 is SFDVKD. Between the trimmed V and J ends, which lost 3 bases and 0 bases, there was a span of 14 bases. Here the CDR3 DNA reads TGTGCCACCAGTGATGCGGGCGGAGGGAGCTCCTACAATGAGCAGTTCTTC. It yields the protein CATSDAGGGSSYNEQFF.

This clonotype turned up a few times. This chain uses TRBV7-8 with TRBJ2-7; TRBD2 matches 11 bases. Looked up from germline, CDR1 is SGHVS and CDR2 is FQNEAQ. Trimming at V came to 3 bases and at J to 6 bases, leaving 7 bases not matched to a gene. This CDR3 comprises 15 residues. CDR3 DNA: TGTGCCAGCAGCTTGACGACTAGCGGGACTCGCGAGCAGTACTTC. Protein: CASSLTTSGTREQYF.

This clonotype was seen a handful of times. The V call is TRBV12-3 or TRBV12-4, the J call TRBJ2-1; 7 bases agree with TRBD2. The CDR3 contains 17 residues. In DNA form, the CDR3 reads TGTACCTGCTGCCGAAAACAACTAGCGAGCTTAGGGAATGAGCAGTTCTTC. Translation gives CTCCRKQLASLGNEQFF.